This T cell receptor (beta chain) appears in the sequencing data of a study of T cell responses to AZD1222 COVID-19 vaccine. The study's findings and limits: Only a handful of people who got AZD1222 tested seropositive at baseline. Unmutated variant regions are reportedly the target of nearly half of TCRs that are spike-specific. Spike was spanned by vaccine-associated CD4 TCRs, with dominance at 160-218 and 743-854.

A word on this clone: No antigen is known for it.

The CDR3 spans 15 residues. Clones were sequenced by immunoSEQ multiplex PCR, and TCRdb holds only the in-frame ones, with some missing. Found here are around 260,000 clones, 90% to 95% of them singletons; the top ten hold 0.55%. Sequences were derived from peripheral blood, sampled on day 0 of AZD1222 vaccination. The source is an adult in good health. The chain carries TRBV21-1 and TRBJ1-5; the table's D call of TRBD1 was not tested on the DNA. TRBV21-1 represents a pseudogene. The CDR3 loop reads CATHTGQGIQQPQHF. CDR3 sequence (DNA): TGTGCCACCCATACGGGACAGGGGATTCAACAGCCCCAGCATTTT.